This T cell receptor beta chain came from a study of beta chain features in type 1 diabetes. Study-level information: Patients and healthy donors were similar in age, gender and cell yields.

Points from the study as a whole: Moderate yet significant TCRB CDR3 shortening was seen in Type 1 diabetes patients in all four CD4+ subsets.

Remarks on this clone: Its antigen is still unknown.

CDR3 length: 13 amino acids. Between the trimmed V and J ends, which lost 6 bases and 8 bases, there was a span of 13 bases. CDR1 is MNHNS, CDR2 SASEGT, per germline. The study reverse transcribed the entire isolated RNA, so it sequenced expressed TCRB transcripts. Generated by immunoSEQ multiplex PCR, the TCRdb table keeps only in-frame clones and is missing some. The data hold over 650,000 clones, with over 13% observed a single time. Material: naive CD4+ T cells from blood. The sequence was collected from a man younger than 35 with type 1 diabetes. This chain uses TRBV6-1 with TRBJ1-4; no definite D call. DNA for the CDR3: TGTGCCAGCAGAGGACGGATTGCGGAAAAACTGTTTTTT. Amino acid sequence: CASRGRIAEKLFF.